This note documents a single TCR beta chain sequence. Per the original methods: The assay estimated nucleated cells by amplifying reference gene primers. Libraries were prepared by immunoSEQ multiplex PCR; TCRdb keeps only in-frame clonotypes and omits some of them. D and trimming come from the DNA, and the V and J calls and clone size come from that table. The sample yields about 140,000 clones, 76% seen once. The data belong to a study of blood T cell repertoires in COVID-19. In the study overall: Acute-phase and convalescent COVID-19 samples originated in the United States, Italy and Spain. The analysed material was cDNA or gDNA that came from T cells, B-cell-depleted T cells, or PBMCs.

CDR1 is SNHLY and CDR2 is FYNNEI in the germline V gene. This CDR3 has 15 residues. Germline trimming cut 6 bases from V and 2 bases from J; bases unmatched to any gene: 5. The specimen sequenced was peripheral blood. The receptor was isolated from a man aged 55-75 years with acute or convalescent COVID-19. The chain has TRBV2 and TRBJ1-5; TRBD1 aligns across 9 bases. The CDR3 DNA reads as TGTGCCAGCAGCCCGACAGGGGGGGGCAATCAGCCCCAGCATTTT. It codes for CASSPTGGGNQPQHF.